A single sample is the source of the 24 T cell receptor beta chains below, sequenced in a study of CD8+ T cells in alopecia areata. After isolation, RNA underwent reverse transcription to generate cDNA as the sequencing template. Clones were sequenced by immunoSEQ multiplex PCR, and TCRdb holds only the in-frame ones, with some missing. The sample lists roughly 120,000 clones, around two fifths occurring once. Sequencing was performed on CD4+ T cells sorted from blood. The source is a human donor with alopecia areata.

The chain couples TRBV4-1 to TRBJ1-1, with D unresolved. The germline V gene encodes CDR1 MGHRA and CDR2 YSYEKL. The length of the CDR3 is 14 residues. Trimming took off 1 base at V and 1 base at J, with 7 bases between the two ends. The DNA of the CDR3 is TGCGCCAGCAGCCAAGGCGCCTGGAACACTGAAGCTTTCTTT. Translation: CASSQGAWNTEAFF.

This clone showed up just once. The J gene is TRBJ2-5, the V gene TRBV29-1; 10 nucleotides line up with TRBD2. This CDR3 spans 13 amino acids. The trim removed 4 bases at V and 5 bases at J, leaving 4 bases unmatched. Germline V gene data show CDR1 as SQVTM and CDR2 as ANQGSEA. The CDR3 coding sequence is TGCAGCGTTGTTAGCGGGGGGTGGGAGACCCAGTACTTC. It encodes CSVVSGGWETQYF.

This clone was detected a few times. V is TRBV29-1 and J is TRBJ1-2; TRBD1 is a possible D gene (5 bases). This CDR3 has 13 residues. CDR1 SQVTM and CDR2 ANQGSEA come from the germline V gene. V was clipped by 1 base and J by 2 bases, with 8 bases between them. The CDR3 spells CSVEVTVNYGYTF. CDR3 nucleotide sequence: TGCAGCGTTGAAGTGACAGTGAACTATGGCTACACCTTC.

In DNA, the CDR3 is TGTGCCAGCAGCGCCTACGGGGGGCATAACGAGCAGTACTTC. This codes for CASSAYGGHNEQYF. The chain carries TRBV7-2 and TRBJ2-7; TRBD2 is a possible D gene (7 bases). This CDR3 is 14 amino acids long. The germline V and J ends were trimmed by 5 bases and 5 bases, with 16 bases remaining between them. Germline CDR1 and CDR2: SGHTA and FQGNSA.

This clone was seen a handful of times. J is TRBJ2-5 and V is TRBV5-1; no clear D gene. Germline V gives CDR1 SGHRS, CDR2 YFSETQ. There are 14 residues in the CDR3. Trimming left V 3 bases short and J 5 bases short, with 14 bases between. DNA for the CDR3: TGCGCCAGCAGCTCCGGCGCGGTTCGGGAGACCCAGTACTTC. Translation gives CASSSGAVRETQYF.

This clone was observed a few times. The V call is TRBV28, the J call TRBJ1-5, with no clear D. The CDR3 extends over 11 amino acids. The germline V gene has CDR1 MDHEN and CDR2 SYDVKM. With 8 bases removed from V and 1 base from J, the gap between germline ends came to 3 bases. In nucleotides, the CDR3 is TGTGCCAGCCCAAGCAATCAGCCCCAGCATTTT. Residues: CASPSNQPQHF.

The gene calls are TRBV29-1 and TRBJ1-2; D is undetermined. Looked up from germline, CDR1 is SQVTM and CDR2 is ANQGSEA. The V and J ends lost 0 bases and 8 bases respectively, with 13 bases between them. There are 13 residues in the CDR3. Here the CDR3 DNA reads TGCAGCGTTGAAGATCAAAAGGGAAGCGGCTACACCTTC. Its protein is CSVEDQKGSGYTF.

The sample holds one count of this clone. This same CDR3 is encoded by further DNA sequences in the sample. The CDR3 region is CSVGGSKEPQHF. In DNA, the CDR3 is TGCAGCGTGGGGGGATCCAAGGAGCCCCAGCATTTT. The chain combines TRBV29-1 with TRBJ1-5; a weak D match, TRBD1 (5 bases). The CDR3 sequence is 12 residues long. CDR1 and CDR2 from the germline V gene are SQVTM and ANQGSEA. Deletions cut 6 bases from V and 8 bases from J, with 14 bases between.

This chain joins TRBV13 and TRBJ2-1, with D unresolved. The CDR3 runs 11 residues. Germline loops: CDR1 PRHDT, CDR2 FYEKMQ (reference sequence). V was shortened by 2 bases and J by 8 bases, with 4 bases between the two germline ends. CDR3 residues: CASSLRHEQFF. The CDR3 nucleotides read TGTGCCAGCAGCTTAAGACATGAGCAGTTCTTC.

The CDR3 sequence: CAWSVRPLGGEQYF. CDR3 nucleotide sequence: TGTGCCTGGAGTGTACGCCCTCTGGGGGGGGAGCAGTACTTC. This chain uses TRBV30 with TRBJ2-7, with 7 bases matching TRBD2. The CDR3 consists of 14 residues. V trimming: 0 bases; J trimming: 7 bases; junction bases outside the gene matches: 9. Germline CDR1 reads GTSNPN; CDR2 reads SVGIG (reference sequence).

There are a few counts of this clone. V and J are TRBV29-1 and TRBJ2-2, with D possibly TRBD1 on 6 matching bases. V shed 5 bases and J shed 0 bases, with 13 bases lying between them. The germline gives CDR1 SQVTM, CDR2 ANQGSEA. This CDR3 region has 15 residues. The DNA for the CDR3 is TGCAGCGTTATTACAGGGTCAACGAACACCGGGGAGCTGTTTTTT. Translation gives CSVITGSTNTGELFF.

This clone was seen only a few times. The rearrangement uses TRBV29-1 and TRBJ2-5, with 13 nucleotides matching TRBD2. Losses at the gene ends were 4 bases for V and 4 bases for J; bases not matched to a gene: 0. This CDR3 is 13 amino acids long. Germline values: CDR1 SQVTM, CDR2 ANQGSEA. CDR3 in amino acids: CSVGLAGGETQYF. The CDR3, as DNA: TGCAGCGTTGGACTAGCGGGAGGAGAGACCCAGTACTTC.

This sequence joins TRBV19 and TRBJ2-2; no clear D gene. Trimming took off 5 bases at V and 0 bases at J, with 7 bases between the two ends. This CDR3 has 14 residues. Germline-derived CDR1 and CDR2 are LNHDA and SQIVND (reference sequence). CDR3 nucleotide sequence: TGTGCCAGTAGTCTCAGATCGAACACCGGGGAGCTGTTTTTT. Translation: CASSLRSNTGELFF.

V and J are TRBV7-9 and TRBJ2-4; tentative D call: TRBD2 (5 bases). V was shortened by 1 base and J by 10 bases, with 11 bases between the two germline ends. This CDR3 contains 13 residues. Germline V gives CDR1 SEHNR, CDR2 FQNEAQ (reference sequence). CDR3 region: CASSLVSGLIQYF. The CDR3 DNA reads as TGTGCCAGCAGCTTAGTTTCGGGGTTAATTCAGTACTTC.

V is TRBV20-1 and J is TRBJ2-1, with no clear D. Trimming stripped 5 bases from V and 4 bases from J, with 3 bases between. The CDR3 length is 10 residues. CDR1 DFQATT and CDR2 SNEGSKA come from the germline V gene (reference sequence). CDR3 sequence (DNA): TGCAGTGCTGTATACAATGAGCAGTTCTTC. This translates into CSAVYNEQFF.

The chain uses TRBV5-1 and TRBJ1-5; TRBD1 agrees at 8 bases. Germline-derived CDR1 and CDR2 are SGHRS and YFSETQ. There are 14 residues in the CDR3. V shed 4 bases, J shed 4 bases, and the junction held 4 bases outside the gene matches. CDR3 bases: TGCGCCAGCAGCCCGGGACAGGCGAATCAGCCCCAGCATTTT. Amino acid sequence: CASSPGQANQPQHF.

V usage is TRBV19 and J usage is TRBJ2-6; D is unresolved. V was cut by 5 bases and J by 0 bases, with 5 bases left in between. CDR3 length: 14 residues. The germline V gene has CDR1 LNHDA and CDR2 SQIVND (reference sequence). The CDR3 DNA reads TGTGCCAGTAGTTTCGGCTCTGGGGCCAACGTCCTGACTTTC. Translation gives CASSFGSGANVLTF.

This rearrangement joins TRBV29-1 to TRBJ1-1; perhaps TRBD1 as D (6 bases). Trimming cost V 6 bases and J 4 bases, with 18 bases left between them. Germline-derived CDR1 and CDR2 are SQVTM and ANQGSEA. The CDR3 covers 14 residues. CDR3 coding DNA: TGCAGCGTAATTGCTGGGGGCCCGGCCACTGAAGCTTTCTTT. It yields the protein CSVIAGGPATEAFF.

Only a few counts were recorded for this clone. CDR3 protein: CSAKTDYNEQFF. The CDR3 coding sequence is TGCAGCGCCAAGACAGACTACAATGAGCAGTTCTTC. This chain joins TRBV29-1 and TRBJ2-1, with D possibly TRBD1 on 5 matching bases. V was trimmed by 7 bases and J by 3 bases, leaving 10 bases between them. Germline CDR1 reads SQVTM; CDR2 reads ANQGSEA. The CDR3 is 12 amino acids.

The rearrangement uses TRBV28 and TRBJ1-5, with TRBD1 matching over 7 bases. CDR3 length: 14 residues. Germline CDR1 and CDR2: MDHEN and SYDVKM. The V gene end was trimmed by 4 bases and the J gene end by 6 bases; junction bases not matched to a gene: 6. The DNA of the CDR3 is TGTGCCAGCAGTTCAAGACAGGGCGGTCAGCCCCAGCATTTT. This sequence encodes CASSSRQGGQPQHF.

The chain uses TRBV29-1 and TRBJ2-3, with D unresolved. The germline V and J ends were trimmed by 6 bases and 2 bases, with 12 bases remaining between them. Per germline, CDR1 SQVTM and CDR2 ANQGSEA. The CDR3 loop spans 13 amino acids. Here the CDR3 DNA reads TGCAGCGTCCGGTCCAGGCTCACAGATACGCAGTATTTT. As protein: CSVRSRLTDTQYF.

The chain couples TRBV5-6 to TRBJ2-5; 9 bases are a match to TRBD1. The V and J ends lost 3 bases and 0 bases, in that order; junction bases with no gene match: 3. The CDR3 extends over 15 amino acids. Germline V gene lookup returns CDR1 SGHDT and CDR2 YYEEEE. The CDR3 reads CASSWDREYQETQYF. The CDR3 DNA sequence: TGTGCCAGCAGCTGGGACAGGGAGTACCAAGAGACCCAGTACTTC.

In its sample, this clone was seen a few times. V gene TRBV29-1 combines with J gene TRBJ1-4, with 8 bases fitting TRBD1. Germline V lookup: CDR1 SQVTM, CDR2 ANQGSEA. V lost 7 bases to trimming and J lost 8 bases; unmatched junction nucleotides: 9. The CDR3 is 13 residues long. The CDR3, as DNA: TGCAGCGGCAGGGGGCAGTTTGGAGAAAAACTGTTTTTT. This gives the protein CSGRGQFGEKLFF.

The chain carries TRBV29-1 and TRBJ2-2; 7 bases agree with TRBD2. V trimming: 7 bases; J trimming: 0 bases; junction bases outside the gene matches: 11. Germline assignment: CDR1 SQVTM and CDR2 ANQGSEA. CDR3 length equals 16 residues. CDR3 region: CSAAPLAEANTGELFF. CDR3 nucleotides: TGCAGCGCTGCGCCTCTAGCGGAAGCGAACACCGGGGAGCTGTTTTTT.